Below, 32 T cell receptor beta chains from the same sample are listed, as sequenced in a study of cytomegalovirus exposure and HLA in healthy donors. Primers for the PCR totalled 60 Vbeta and 13 Jbeta. Sequencing was performed with immunoSEQ multiplex PCR; in TCRdb, only in-frame clones are kept and a portion is missing. Among 130,000 or so clones, roughly 70% were seen once, and the ten largest hold 2.1%. Sequenced input: PBMCs. The receptors originated from a woman in her thirties or forties in good health and CMV-seropositive.

This clone was seen just once. The gene calls are TRBV6-1 and TRBJ1-2, with D possibly matching TRBD1 (5 bases). From germline, CDR1 is MNHNS and CDR2 SASEGT. The CDR3 extends over 12 amino acids. The germline V and J ends were trimmed by 4 bases and 5 bases, with 8 bases remaining between them. The DNA of the CDR3 is TGTGCCAGCAGTGGGGGGGGGTATGGCTACACCTTC. This sequence encodes CASSGGGYGYTF.

This clone has a single count. V and J are TRBV9 and TRBJ2-5; a possible D gene is TRBD1 (5 bases). Near its end, the DNA agrees better with TRBJ2-7, so the J call may be wrong. Germline V gene sequence: CDR1 SGDLS, CDR2 YYNGEE. The CDR3 is 16 amino acids. CDR3 region: CASSVDRGRTSYEQYF. The CDR3 DNA sequence: TGTGCCAGCAGCGTAGATAGGGGCCGCACCTCCTACGAGCAGTACTTC.

This chain joins TRBV28 and TRBJ2-1; D gene ambiguous. V was cut by 6 bases and J by 9 bases, with 18 bases left in between. Germline loops: CDR1 MDHEN, CDR2 SYDVKM. CDR3 size: 14 residues. CDR3 loop: CASSDRGNTGEQFF. The CDR3 DNA is TGTGCCAGCAGCGATAGAGGCAACACTGGTGAGCAGTTCTTC.

This clone occurred once. J is TRBJ1-1 and V is TRBV19, with 8 bases aligning to TRBD1. Germline V gene data show CDR1 as LNHDA and CDR2 as SQIVND (reference sequence). The V and J ends lost 4 bases and 2 bases, in that order; junction bases with no gene match: 6. This CDR3 contains 15 residues. In nucleotides, the CDR3 is TGTGCCAGTAGTACACATGGACAGGGAAACACTGAAGCTTTCTTT. Its translation: CASSTHGQGNTEAFF. Drawing the rest from reference TRBV19 and TRBJ1-1, the complete variable domain is DGGITQSPKYLFRKEGQNVTLSCEQNLNHDAMYWYRQDPGQGLRLIYYSQIVNDFQKGDIAEGYSVSREKKESFPLTVTSAQKNPTAFYLCASSTHGQGNTEAFFGQGTRLTVV.

The J gene is TRBJ1-2, the V gene TRBV9; TRBD1 matches at 9 bases. The V segment lost 4 bases and the J segment 4 bases; nucleotides outside the gene matches: 8. In germline, CDR1 is SGDLS, CDR2 YYNGEE. CDR3 length equals 15 residues. CDR3 sequence reads: CASSPETTGGYGYTF. The CDR3 nucleotides are TGTGCCAGCAGCCCAGAGACGACAGGGGGCTATGGCTACACCTTC. The full variable domain, rest sourced from reference TRBV9 and TRBJ1-2, is DSGVTQTPKHLITATGQRVTLRCSPRSGDLSVYWYQQSLDQGLQFLIQYYNGEERAKGNILERFSAQQFPDLHSELNLSSLELGDSALYFCASSPETTGGYGYTFGSGTRLTVV.

The V call is TRBV28, the J call TRBJ2-7, with a tentative D call TRBD1 (5 bases). The CDR3 length is 15 residues. Trimming took off 3 bases at V and 1 base at J, with 13 bases between the two ends. Germline-derived CDR1 and CDR2 are MDHEN and SYDVKM. The CDR3 spells CASSLVKGISYEQYF. The DNA for the CDR3 is TGTGCCAGCAGTTTGGTGAAGGGGATTTCCTACGAGCAGTACTTC.

This chain uses TRBV6-1 with TRBJ1-3; 7 bases match TRBD1. CDR3 length equals 15 residues. J gave up 0 bases and V 8 bases, and 7 bases lay outside the gene matches. Per the germline V gene, CDR1 is MNHNS and CDR2 is SASEGT. CDR3 in amino acids: CASRSTGASGNTIYF. The CDR3 nucleotides are TGTGCCAGCCGTTCCACAGGGGCCTCTGGAAACACCATATATTTT.

The chain couples TRBV7-3 to TRBJ1-6; D possibly corresponds to TRBD1 (5 bases). CDR1 and CDR2 (germline): SGHTA, FQGTGA. V was cut by 5 bases and J by 10 bases, with 12 bases left in between. The CDR3 totals 13 residues. This CDR3 reads CASSHGGESPLHF. The CDR3 DNA sequence: TGTGCCAGCAGCCATGGGGGGGAATCACCCCTCCACTTT.

The CDR3 loop reads CASSLTSGSAYNEQFF. CDR3 sequence (DNA): TGCGCCAGCAGCCTGACTAGCGGGAGTGCCTACAATGAGCAGTTCTTC. The chain is built from TRBV5-1 and TRBJ2-1; TRBD2 aligns across 12 bases. Trimming cost V 4 bases and J 2 bases; bases outside gene matches: 4. Looked up from germline, CDR1 is SGHRS and CDR2 is YFSETQ. This CDR3 comprises 16 residues.

This sequence joins TRBV4-2 and TRBJ2-5; 7 bases are a match to TRBD1. The CDR3 has 16 amino acids. Trimming at V came to 4 bases and at J to 1 base, leaving 9 bases not matched to a gene. Looked up from germline, CDR1 is LGHNA and CDR2 is YNFKEQ. The chain's CDR3 is CASSRSTGSPQETQYF. In nucleotides, the CDR3 is TGTGCCAGCAGCCGCTCGACAGGGAGTCCCCAAGAGACCCAGTACTTC.

For this clone: Only one base separates this from a far larger clonotype, so it likely reflects a read error. In nucleotides, the CDR3 is TGTGCCAGCAGCTTATACCTGCCTCCTGGGACAGGGGACTCTGGGGCCAACGTCCTGACTTTC. This sequence encodes CASSLYLPPGTGDSGANVLTF. The rearrangement uses TRBV7-6 and TRBJ2-6; 10 bases line up with TRBD1. The junction had 13 bases not matched to a gene; V was cut back by 2 bases and J by 0 bases. Looked up from germline, CDR1 is SGHVS and CDR2 is FNYEAQ. The CDR3 covers 21 residues.

The chain has TRBV28 and TRBJ1-4; D perhaps matches TRBD1 (6 bases). Per germline, CDR1 MDHEN and CDR2 SYDVKM. The CDR3 runs 19 residues. With 4 bases removed from V and 6 bases from J, the gap between germline ends came to 27 bases. The CDR3 DNA follows: TGTGCCAGCAGTTCTGTGTTCTCTGAGCACAGGGTCCCCGATGAAAAACTGTTTTTT. Encoded protein: CASSSVFSEHRVPDEKLFF.

This sequence joins TRBV4-1 and TRBJ2-2, with 9 positions matching TRBD1. CDR1 MGHRA and CDR2 YSYEKL come from the germline V gene. V dropped 1 base and J dropped 5; count of bases not matched to a gene: 5. This CDR3 region has 16 residues. Here the CDR3 reads CASSQVTGGGTGELFF. The CDR3 bases are TGCGCCAGCAGCCAAGTAACAGGGGGCGGGACCGGGGAGCTGTTTTTT.

The chain links TRBV4-1 to TRBJ1-1; D is unclear. The germline gives CDR1 MGHRA, CDR2 YSYEKL. The CDR3 totals 14 residues. Between the trimmed V and J ends, which lost 6 bases and 0 bases, there was a span of 11 bases. The DNA for the CDR3 is TGCGCCAGCAGACTTCAGGCCATGAACACTGAAGCTTTCTTT. Amino acid sequence: CASRLQAMNTEAFF.

J is TRBJ2-2 and V is TRBV6-4; maybe TRBD1 (6 bases). The CDR3 spans 16 residues. CDR1 and CDR2 from the germline V gene are MRHNA and SNTAGT. V lost 6 bases, J lost 3 bases, and 17 bases lay in between. CDR3 DNA: TGTGCCAGCAGCCGAGAGGTTGGGGGCCACACCGGGGAGCTGTTTTTT. It yields the protein CASSREVGGHTGELFF.

The chain couples TRBV9 to TRBJ2-5; D uncertain. The tail of the sequence fits TRBJ2-7 better, so the J call may be wrong. Per the germline V gene, CDR1 is SGDLS and CDR2 is YYNGEE. The CDR3 is 13 amino acids. CDR3 DNA: TGTGCCAGCAGCGTAGCTACCTCGCGCGAGCAGTACTTC. This gives the protein CASSVATSREQYF.

The genes are TRBV19 and TRBJ2-7; 8 nucleotides line up with TRBD2. Germline values: CDR1 LNHDA, CDR2 SQIVND (reference sequence). With 7 bases clipped from V and 0 bases from J, the junction kept 5 bases outside the gene matches. The CDR3 sequence is 14 residues long. CDR3 sequence reads: CASTRSGSSYEQYF. The CDR3 DNA reads TGTGCCAGTACCCGCAGCGGGAGCTCCTACGAGCAGTACTTC.

This chain uses TRBV7-2 with TRBJ2-5; 8 bases agree with TRBD1. Matching the DNA end better, TRBJ2-7 makes the J call doubtful. Germline-derived CDR1 and CDR2 are SGHTA and FQGNSA. This CDR3 spans 16 amino acids. CDR3 DNA sequence: TGTGCCAGCAGCTTCCAGGGGGCTAGCGAATTCTACGAGCAGTACTTC. It specifies CASSFQGASEFYEQYF.

The gene calls are TRBV27 and TRBJ2-1, with 7 bases fitting TRBD2. V was pared by 0 bases and J by 7 bases, with 0 bases of the junction left unmatched. Germline V CDR1 and CDR2: MNHEY, SMNVEV (reference sequence). The CDR3 has 13 residues. CDR3 nucleotides: TGTGCCAGCAGTTTATCGGGGGGGAATGAGCAGTTCTTC. Translation gives CASSLSGGNEQFF.

CDR3 coding DNA: TGTGCCAGCAGATCTAGCGGGAGAAACGCCTACGAGCAGTACTTC. Translated: CASRSSGRNAYEQYF. This chain joins TRBV27 and TRBJ2-7, with 10 bases identical to TRBD2. CDR1 and CDR2 from the germline V gene are MNHEY and SMNVEV (reference sequence). The CDR3 contains 15 residues. V was pared by 6 bases and J by 2 bases, with 7 bases of the junction left unmatched.

The chain uses TRBV7-8 and TRBJ2-5; a possible D gene is TRBD2 (5 bases). The J call is in doubt because the DNA end fits TRBJ2-7 better. The germline gives CDR1 SGHVS, CDR2 FQNEAQ. The CDR3 is 15 amino acids. CDR3 in amino acids: CASRETDSAPYEQYF. The CDR3 DNA reads TGTGCCAGCAGGGAGACGGACTCGGCGCCCTACGAGCAGTACTTC.

The sample holds one count of this clone. V is TRBV4-2 and J is TRBJ2-3; 8 bases match TRBD2. From germline, CDR1 is LGHNA and CDR2 YNFKEQ. V dropped 6 bases and J dropped 0; count of bases not matched to a gene: 5. The CDR3 covers 15 residues. The CDR3 region has the DNA TGTGCCAGCAGTCAACTAGCGGCTAGCACAGATACGCAGTATTTT. Translated, it gives CASSQLAASTDTQYF.

About this clone itself: At one end the junction does not follow the germline gene, possibly because of a read error. The V gene is TRBV7-9, the J gene TRBJ1-1; TRBD1 might be the D (5 bases). The CDR3 contains 10 residues. The germline CDR1 and CDR2 sequences are SEHNR and FQNEAQ (reference sequence). The DNA for the CDR3 is TGTTCCAGCAGCTCGCCAGGGACTTTCTTT. Its translation is CSSSSPGTFF.

V gene TRBV28 combines with J gene TRBJ1-2; 7 nucleotides line up with TRBD1. J was trimmed by 6 bases and V by 6 bases; bases with no gene match: 10. Germline loops: CDR1 MDHEN, CDR2 SYDVKM. The CDR3 length is 14 residues. CDR3: CASRINRGLDGYTF. The CDR3 nucleotides read TGTGCCAGCAGGATTAACAGGGGACTGGATGGCTACACCTTC.

The genes are TRBV19 and TRBJ1-6, with D possibly matching TRBD1 (5 bases). The V end lost 7 bases, the J end lost 10 bases, and 14 bases lay between the germline ends. Germline V CDR1 and CDR2: LNHDA, SQIVND (reference sequence). This CDR3 is built from 13 residues. The CDR3 coding sequence is TGTGCCAGTACCGACGGGGGGGGGTCACCCCTCCACTTT. This gives the protein CASTDGGGSPLHF.

The genes are TRBV6-1 and TRBJ2-7, with D maybe TRBD2 (6 bases). The CDR3 is 12 residues long. CDR1 is MNHNS and CDR2 is SASEGT in the germline V gene. V was clipped by 8 bases and J by 3 bases, with 11 bases between them. The CDR3, as DNA: TGTGCCAGCGACGGGGAGGTCTACGAGCAGTACTTC. Its protein is CASDGEVYEQYF.

The chain employs TRBV27 and TRBJ2-2, with D perhaps matching TRBD1 (5 bases). The V end lost 10 bases, the J end lost 2 bases, and 11 bases lay between the germline ends. The CDR3 contains 13 residues. Looked up from germline, CDR1 is MNHEY and CDR2 is SMNVEV (reference sequence). In nucleotides, the CDR3 is TGTGCCACCTTGGGGCGAAACACCGGGGAGCTGTTTTTT. Its protein is CATLGRNTGELFF.

This chain connects TRBV6-5 to TRBJ1-2; the D gene is possibly TRBD1 (6 bases). Germline CDR1 reads MNHEY; CDR2 reads SVGAGI. The CDR3 sequence is 12 residues long. V gave up 10 bases and J gave up 2 bases, with 11 bases separating them. In DNA, the CDR3 is TGTGCCACTCGGACAGCGAACTATGGCTACACCTTC. Encoded protein: CATRTANYGYTF.

The chain uses TRBV7-8 and TRBJ1-5, with D possibly TRBD1 on 6 matching bases. The CDR3 is made up of 13 amino acids. CDR1 and CDR2 from the germline V gene are SGHVS and FQNEAQ. V lost 1 base and J 9 bases, leaving 10 bases between the germline ends. The CDR3 loop reads CASSLGTAGPQHF. In nucleotides, the CDR3 is TGTGCCAGCAGCTTAGGGACAGCCGGGCCCCAGCATTTT.

This clone was detected only once. The chain combines TRBV4-1 with TRBJ1-2, with D possibly TRBD1 on 6 matching bases. The CDR3 length is 15 residues. Trimming stripped 1 base from V and 2 bases from J, with 11 bases between. CDR1 MGHRA and CDR2 YSYEKL come from the germline V gene. CDR3 sequence: CASSQGGTQNYGYTF. As DNA, the CDR3 is TGCGCCAGCAGCCAAGGGGGGACACAGAACTATGGCTACACCTTC.

The CDR3 DNA reads TGTGCCACCCGGGAGGCCTCCGGGGAGCTGTTTTTT. Translating it yields CATREASGELFF. This sequence joins TRBV7-2 and TRBJ2-2; TRBD2 agrees at 7 bases. The CDR3 has 12 amino acids. Germline assignment: CDR1 SGHTA and CDR2 FQGNSA. The V and J ends lost 10 bases and 6 bases, in that order; junction bases with no gene match: 5.

The chain couples TRBV7-9 to TRBJ2-1, with D uncertain. The ends were cut back, 1 base at V and 6 bases at J, with 7 bases in the middle. This CDR3 region has 13 residues. Germline V CDR1 and CDR2: SEHNR, FQNEAQ (reference sequence). DNA for the CDR3: TGTGCCAGCAGCTTAGAACTTCTCAATGAGCAGTTCTTC. Residues: CASSLELLNEQFF.